The TCR beta chain under discussion was sequenced for a study of T cells in Graves' hyperthyroidism and ophthalmopathy. The trim removed 0 bases at V and 10 bases at J, leaving 5 bases unmatched. This CDR3 has 15 amino acids. The V gene's germline CDR1 is SGHDT and CDR2 YYEEEE. RNA transcripts were the template for amplifying TCR beta CDR3 regions. During a first-round RT-PCR of the TCR CDR3, the HTBI primer set was used. TCRdb re-called the multiplex PCR reads through MiXCR, storing one row per CDR3 protein. The repertoire consists of approximately 300,000 distinct CDR3 sequences, with less than 20% occurring once and the leading ten covering about 35%.

The material sequenced was blood. This receptor was obtained from a man aged 45-65 years with Graves' ophthalmopathy. The chain carries TRBV5-6 and TRBJ2-1; 12 nucleotides match TRBD2. The CDR3 reads CASSLELAGGGEQFF. The CDR3 coding sequence is TGTGCCAGCAGCTTGGAGCTAGCGGGAGGGGGGGAGCAGTTCTTC.